Following are 27 T cell receptor beta chains from one sample sequenced in a study of shared clonotypes between healthy human individuals. The assay was immunoSEQ multiplex PCR, and TCRdb's table has in-frame clones only and misses some. The sample lists approximately 2.5 million clones, more than 90% seen once, with around 0.14% in the top ten. Material: naive CD4+ T cells sorted from blood. Noted subset: CD45RA+ positively selected. The receptors were sampled from a man aged 18 to 29 in good health.

The chain joins TRBV6-7 to TRBJ2-2, with 8 bases that match TRBD2. TRBV6-7 is placed among ORFs of uncertain function. The J segment lost 0 bases and the V segment lost 9 bases, leaving 15 bases of the junction unmatched. This CDR3 has 18 amino acids. The CDR3 loop reads CASCPSPREDANTGELFF. The CDR3 region has the DNA TGTGCCAGTTGTCCCAGCCCGCGGGAGGACGCGAACACCGGGGAGCTGTTTTTT.

The rearrangement uses TRBV9 and TRBJ2-7; possible D gene TRBD1, 6 bases. The CDR3 is 15 residues long. The germline CDR1 and CDR2 sequences are SGDLS and YYNGEE. Trimming took off 0 bases at V and 4 bases at J, with 14 bases between the two ends. This CDR3 reads CASSVDPDRLYEQYF. CDR3 nucleotides: TGTGCCAGCAGCGTAGACCCGGACAGATTATACGAGCAGTACTTC.

The rearrangement uses TRBV18 and TRBJ1-2; the D gene is possibly TRBD1 (6 bases). Looked up from germline, CDR1 is KGHSH and CDR2 is LQKENI. Trimming pared 3 bases from V and 5 bases from J, leaving 13 bases between. The CDR3 is made up of 14 amino acids. CDR3 amino acids: CASSPRGPPYGYTF. The CDR3 DNA reads as TGTGCCAGCTCACCCAGGGGACCGCCATATGGCTACACCTTC.

This clone was observed a single time. V usage is TRBV6-6 and J usage is TRBJ1-4, with D possibly matching TRBD1 (5 bases). V was trimmed by 6 bases and J by 3 bases, leaving 11 bases between them. The germline V gene has CDR1 MNHNY and CDR2 SVGAGI (reference sequence). The CDR3 is 14 residues long. The CDR3 is CASSWGRANEKLFF. The CDR3 DNA reads as TGTGCCAGCAGCTGGGGCAGAGCTAATGAAAAACTGTTTTTT.

The chain carries TRBV5-1 and TRBJ2-7; 12 bases fit TRBD2. Germline V gene sequence: CDR1 SGHRS, CDR2 YFSETQ. J lost 1 base, V lost 1 base, and 6 bases had no gene match. This CDR3 contains 17 residues. CDR3 DNA sequence: TGCGCCAGCAGCTTGCGGACTAGCGGGACTCCTTCCTACGAGCAGTACTTC. Protein: CASSLRTSGTPSYEQYF.

The chain is built from TRBV5-1 and TRBJ2-2; perhaps TRBD2 as D (6 bases). The germline gives CDR1 SGHRS, CDR2 YFSETQ. CDR3 length equals 15 residues. Trimming removed 3 bases from V and 5 bases from J, with 14 bases in between. The DNA of the CDR3 is TGCGCCAGCAGCTCCGGGACGGCGGGAACCGGGGAGCTGTTTTTT. Translated, it gives CASSSGTAGTGELFF.

The chain is built from TRBV6-6 and TRBJ1-2, with 10 nucleotides matching TRBD1. Looked up from germline, CDR1 is MNHNY and CDR2 is SVGAGI (reference sequence). This CDR3 contains 15 residues. J was trimmed by 7 bases and V by 7 bases; bases with no gene match: 12. The chain's CDR3 is CASNVPGQGRGGYTF. CDR3 nucleotide sequence: TGTGCCAGCAATGTCCCGGGACAGGGGAGGGGTGGCTACACCTTC.

The rearrangement joins TRBV4-1 to TRBJ2-2; 10 bases line up with TRBD1. V lost 7 bases to trimming and J lost 5 bases; unmatched junction nucleotides: 10. Looked up from germline, CDR1 is MGHRA and CDR2 is YSYEKL. The CDR3 runs 16 residues. CDR3 bases: TGCGCCAGCACGTCGGGGGACAGGGGATCAACCGGGGAGCTGTTTTTT. Residues: CASTSGDRGSTGELFF.

The chain employs TRBV4-3 and TRBJ1-2, with 7 bases that match TRBD1. Germline-derived CDR1 and CDR2 are LGHNA and YSLEER. The V gene end was trimmed by 2 bases and the J gene end by 2 bases; junction bases not matched to a gene: 8. The CDR3 consists of 16 residues. CDR3: CASSQLTGVGNYGYTF. The CDR3 DNA is TGCGCCAGCAGCCAACTCACAGGGGTAGGAAACTATGGCTACACCTTC.

As regards this clone: Other DNA sequences in the same sample also yield this CDR3. The J gene is TRBJ1-1, the V gene TRBV25-1, with D tentatively TRBD1 (6 bases). The CDR3 extends over 13 amino acids. Trimming left V 8 bases short and J 2 bases short, with 12 bases between. Germline assignment: CDR1 MGHDK and CDR2 SYGVNS. CDR3 amino acids: CASRGQGNTEAFF. For the CDR3, the DNA is TGTGCCAGCCGGGGGCAGGGTAACACTGAAGCTTTCTTT.

The chain employs TRBV30 and TRBJ1-2; D ambiguous. Germline V gives CDR1 GTSNPN, CDR2 SVGIG (reference sequence). With 1 base removed from V and 8 bases from J, the gap between germline ends came to 11 bases. There are 12 residues in the CDR3. CDR3 nucleotide sequence: TGTGCCTGGAGTGCAGCCTCTGGGGGCTACACCTTC. This sequence encodes CAWSAASGGYTF.

This chain joins TRBV11-2 and TRBJ1-1; D possibly corresponds to TRBD1 (6 bases). CDR3 length: 13 amino acids. From germline, CDR1 is SGHAT and CDR2 FQNNGV. Trimming shortened V by 5 bases and J by 6 bases, and 13 bases separated the two germline ends. In DNA, the CDR3 is TGTGCCAGCAGCCCAACAGGGAGAGCTGAAGCTTTCTTT. Its translation: CASSPTGRAEAFF.

The chain links TRBV25-1 to TRBJ1-5, with unresolved D. This CDR3 spans 15 amino acids. Germline V CDR1 and CDR2: MGHDK, SYGVNS. Trimming removed 1 base from V and 1 base from J, with 8 bases in between. CDR3 protein: CASSESGMSNQPQHF. CDR3 nucleotides: TGTGCCAGCAGTGAATCGGGTATGAGCAATCAGCCCCAGCATTTT.

V gene TRBV5-1 combines with J gene TRBJ2-2; TRBD2 matches 8 bases. Per the germline V gene, CDR1 is SGHRS and CDR2 is YFSETQ. The CDR3 is made up of 15 amino acids. V was clipped by 3 bases and J by 4 bases; unmatched bases: 5. The CDR3 coding sequence is TGCGCCAGCAGCTCGGGAGGGTTCGGCACCGGGGAGCTGTTTTTT. This encodes CASSSGGFGTGELFF. Drawing the rest from reference TRBV5-1 and TRBJ2-2, the complete variable domain is KAGVTQTPRYLIKTRGQQVTLSCSPISGHRSVSWYQQTPGQGLQFLFEYFSETQRNKGNFPGRFSGRQFSNSRSEMNVSTLELGDSALYLCASSSGGFGTGELFFGEGSRLTVL.

Concerning this clone: Other DNA sequences in this sample translate to the same CDR3. The chain carries TRBV6-5 and TRBJ1-1; D remains unclear. The ends were cut back, 0 bases at V and 0 bases at J, with 8 bases in the middle. Germline V gene lookup returns CDR1 MNHEY and CDR2 SVGAGI. The CDR3 contains 15 residues. Here the CDR3 reads CASSYSSGVNTEAFF. The CDR3, as DNA: TGTGCCAGCAGTTACTCGAGTGGGGTGAACACTGAAGCTTTCTTT.

The chain employs TRBV7-2 and TRBJ2-3; TRBD1 matches 7 bases. This CDR3 has 18 amino acids. The V and J ends lost 1 base and 3 bases, in that order; junction bases with no gene match: 13. Per the germline V gene, CDR1 is SGHTA and CDR2 is FQGNSA. CDR3 DNA sequence: TGTGCCAGCAGCTTAGTCCGACATTCCCAGGGGGAGACAGATACGCAGTATTTT. It is translated as CASSLVRHSQGETDTQYF.

This chain connects TRBV27 to TRBJ1-1; weak D call: TRBD1 (5 bases). The CDR3 loop spans 15 amino acids. The V and J ends lost 3 bases and 5 bases respectively, with 16 bases between them. Germline-derived CDR1 and CDR2 are MNHEY and SMNVEV (reference sequence). CDR3 bases: TGTGCCAGCAGTTTCGGTGTTGGGGGGTGGACTGAAGCTTTCTTT. Translation: CASSFGVGGWTEAFF.

A few counts support this clone. The genes are TRBV2 and TRBJ1-5; a possible D gene is TRBD1 (5 bases). The CDR3 loop spans 12 amino acids. The germline V gene encodes CDR1 SNHLY and CDR2 FYNNEI. The V end lost 6 bases, the J end lost 11 bases, and 14 bases lay between the germline ends. The CDR3 DNA sequence: TGTGCCAGCAGGAACCGGGAAGGGGCCCAGCATTTT. Its translation is CASRNREGAQHF.

For this clone: Other DNA sequences from this sample encode an identical CDR3 as well. The rearrangement uses TRBV27 and TRBJ2-3; maybe TRBD1 (5 bases). In germline, CDR1 is MNHEY, CDR2 SMNVEV (reference sequence). Trimming shortened V by 5 bases and J by 5 bases, and 8 bases separated the two germline ends. The CDR3 sequence is 12 residues long. CDR3 in amino acids: CASSLRGDTQYF. CDR3 nucleotide sequence: TGTGCCAGCAGTCTTAGGGGAGATACGCAGTATTTT.

The genes are TRBV4-2 and TRBJ2-1; 8 bases map to TRBD1. The CDR3 spans 14 residues. V trimming: 4 bases; J trimming: 7 bases; junction bases outside the gene matches: 6. CDR1 LGHNA and CDR2 YNFKEQ come from the germline V gene. The CDR3 protein is CASSPGDRNNEQFF. The CDR3 DNA sequence: TGTGCCAGCAGCCCCGGGGACAGGAATAATGAGCAGTTCTTC.

This chain uses TRBV28 with TRBJ2-3, with TRBD1 as a possible D gene (6 bases). Trimming shortened V by 6 bases and J by 0 bases, and 10 bases separated the two germline ends. Germline-derived CDR1 and CDR2 are MDHEN and SYDVKM. The CDR3 runs to 14 residues. In DNA form, the CDR3 reads TGTGCCAGCAGCCGGGACAAAAGCACAGATACGCAGTATTTT. Its protein product is CASSRDKSTDTQYF.

This rearrangement joins TRBV15 to TRBJ2-7; D is ambiguous. V shed 4 bases and J shed 2 bases, with 15 bases lying between them. This CDR3 comprises 15 residues. The V gene's germline CDR1 is LNHNV and CDR2 YYDKDF (reference sequence). The CDR3 DNA follows: TGTGCCACCAGCATCTCGGGTGCCGCTCCCTACGAGCAGTACTTC. Translated, it gives CATSISGAAPYEQYF.

The chain couples TRBV27 to TRBJ2-7; 8 bases map to TRBD1. Germline values: CDR1 MNHEY, CDR2 SMNVEV (reference sequence). There are 14 residues in the CDR3. V gave up 6 bases and J gave up 4 bases; unmatched junction bases: 8. The CDR3 spells CASRPGQGRYEQYF. The CDR3 DNA reads as TGTGCCAGCAGGCCCGGACAGGGAAGATACGAGCAGTACTTC.

The chain combines TRBV19 with TRBJ1-4; D gene ambiguous. The germline V gene has CDR1 LNHDA and CDR2 SQIVND (reference sequence). Trimming shortened V by 6 bases and J by 0 bases, and 11 bases separated the two germline ends. This CDR3 region has 15 residues. The CDR3 region has the DNA TGTGCCAGTAGCAGAGAAGGTGCAACTAATGAAAAACTGTTTTTT. Protein product: CASSREGATNEKLFF.

This rearrangement joins TRBV19 to TRBJ2-3, with unresolved D. Germline V lookup: CDR1 LNHDA, CDR2 SQIVND (reference sequence). The CDR3 runs to 14 residues. Trimming took off 5 bases at V and 3 bases at J, with 12 bases between the two ends. The CDR3 coding sequence is TGTGCCAGTAGTCCCGGGTCTCAGACAGATACGCAGTATTTT. Translated, it gives CASSPGSQTDTQYF.

The chain uses TRBV5-1 and TRBJ2-7, with 7 bases aligning to TRBD1. In germline, CDR1 is SGHRS, CDR2 YFSETQ. CDR3 length: 14 residues. Trimming cost V 5 bases and J 6 bases; bases outside gene matches: 11. CDR3 sequence: CASRNRGNNGEQYF. In DNA form, the CDR3 reads TGCGCCAGCAGAAACAGGGGTAACAACGGCGAGCAGTACTTC.

The CDR3 DNA sequence: TGTGCCAGCAGCTCCGACCCCACCGGGGAGCTGTTTTTT. Its protein product is CASSSDPTGELFF. The gene calls are TRBV5-4 and TRBJ2-2; D is unresolved. The CDR3 is made up of 13 amino acids. Trimming took off 3 bases at V and 4 bases at J, with 7 bases between the two ends. CDR1 and CDR2 (germline): SGHNT, YYREEE (reference sequence).